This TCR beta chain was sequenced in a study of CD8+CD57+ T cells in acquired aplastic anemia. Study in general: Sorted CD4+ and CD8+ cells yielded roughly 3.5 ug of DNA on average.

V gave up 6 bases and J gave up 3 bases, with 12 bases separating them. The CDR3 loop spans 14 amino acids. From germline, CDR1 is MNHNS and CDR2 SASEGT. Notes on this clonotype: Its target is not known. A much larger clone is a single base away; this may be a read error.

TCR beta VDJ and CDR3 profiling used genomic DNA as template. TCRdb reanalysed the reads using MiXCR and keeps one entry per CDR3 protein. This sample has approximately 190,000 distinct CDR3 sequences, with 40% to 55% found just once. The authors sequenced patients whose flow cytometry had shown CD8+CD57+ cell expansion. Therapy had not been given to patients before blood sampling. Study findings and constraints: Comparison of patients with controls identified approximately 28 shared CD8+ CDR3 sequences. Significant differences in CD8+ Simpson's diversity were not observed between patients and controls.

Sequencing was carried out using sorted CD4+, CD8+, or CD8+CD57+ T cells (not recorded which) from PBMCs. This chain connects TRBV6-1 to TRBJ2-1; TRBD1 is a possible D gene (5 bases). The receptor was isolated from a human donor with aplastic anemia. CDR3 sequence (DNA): TGTGCCAGCAGCGACAGAGTACACTACAATGAGCAGTTCTTC. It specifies CASSDRVHYNEQFF.